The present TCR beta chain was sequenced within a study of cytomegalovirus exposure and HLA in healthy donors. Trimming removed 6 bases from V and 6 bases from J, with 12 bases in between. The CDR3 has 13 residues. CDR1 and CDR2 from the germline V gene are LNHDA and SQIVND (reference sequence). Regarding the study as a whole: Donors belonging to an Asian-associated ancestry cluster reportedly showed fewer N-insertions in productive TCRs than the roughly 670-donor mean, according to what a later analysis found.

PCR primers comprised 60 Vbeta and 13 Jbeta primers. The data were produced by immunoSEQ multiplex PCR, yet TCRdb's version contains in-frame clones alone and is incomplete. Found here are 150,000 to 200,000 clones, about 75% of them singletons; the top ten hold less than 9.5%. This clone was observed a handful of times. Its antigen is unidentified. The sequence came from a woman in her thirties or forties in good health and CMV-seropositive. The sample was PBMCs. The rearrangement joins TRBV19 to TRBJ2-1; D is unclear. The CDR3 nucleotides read TGTGCCAGTAGGGTCGCCTATCGCAATGAGCAGTTCTTC. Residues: CASRVAYRNEQFF.